Listed below are T cell receptor beta chains from one sample, sequenced in a study of T cell responses to AZD1222 COVID-19 vaccine. The data were produced by immunoSEQ multiplex PCR, yet TCRdb's version contains in-frame clones alone and is incomplete. Seen here are about 100,000 clones, more than 75% observed once, and the top ten hold more than 15%. The sequencing used peripheral blood, collected on day 0 of AZD1222 vaccination. The receptors were sampled from an adult in good health. CDR3s include the opening cysteine and the closing phenylalanine or tryptophan. Fields, in order: V gene, J gene, CDR3 protein.

V: TRBV5-5; J: TRBJ1-5; CDR3: CASSSIGGQTHQPQHF
V: TRBV9; J: TRBJ1-2; CDR3: CASSVVPGQSYGYTF
V: TRBV7-9; J: TRBJ1-4; CDR3: CASSLATSGGEKLFF
V: TRBV7-2; J: TRBJ1-2; CDR3: CASSLGLQYGYTF
V: TRBV11-3; J: TRBJ1-6; CDR3: CASSLAGDFSPLHF
V: TRBV7-9; J: TRBJ1-4; CDR3: CASSFPGRYEKLFF
V: TRBV4-2; J: TRBJ2-2; CDR3: CASRPGGATAGELFF
V: TRBV19; J: TRBJ1-1; CDR3: CASSISRGLNTEAFF
V: TRBV27; J: TRBJ2-1; CDR3: CASSSVGVSDEQFF
V: TRBV18; J: TRBJ1-2; CDR3: CASSPGQDNYGYTF
V: TRBV2; J: TRBJ1-2; CDR3: CASSDGTGYF
V: TRBV5-1; J: TRBJ1-6; CDR3: CASSLQGEGNSPLHF
V: TRBV13; J: TRBJ1-4; CDR3: CASSFLGEKLFF
V: TRBV19; J: TRBJ1-2; CDR3: CASSLEVRTGYTF
V: TRBV5-1; J: TRBJ2-1; CDR3: CASSLEAVGEQFF
V: TRBV18; J: TRBJ1-4; CDR3: CASSATVSEKLFF
V: TRBV5-1; J: TRBJ1-1; CDR3: CASSLGSETEAFF